The rows below give T cell receptor beta chains drawn from one sample of a study of cytomegalovirus exposure and HLA in healthy donors. Sequencing was performed with immunoSEQ multiplex PCR; in TCRdb, only in-frame clones are kept and a portion is missing. The sample shows over 75,000 clones, over 65% of them seen only once. The sequenced sample consisted of PBMCs. The receptors here all came from an older woman in good health and CMV-seronegative. Both conserved end residues are part of each CDR3. The D gene is left open where the match is weak. Where a row states a size, it is once, few, many or the class of an expanded clone; other rows omit it.

J gene,clone size,V gene,D gene,CDR3 protein,CDR3 DNA
TRBJ2-1,-,TRBV5-6,-,CASSLTFSIAAEEFF,TGTGCCAGCAGCTTGACGTTTTCAATTGCGGCCGAAGAGTTCTTC
TRBJ1-3,-,TRBV7-2,TRBD1,CASSLGPGGQLDTIYF,TGTGCCAGCAGCTTAGGTCCCGGGGGACAGTTGGACACCATATATTTT
TRBJ1-1,-,TRBV29-1,TRBD1,CSAGDRGTFF,TGCAGCGCCGGGGACAGGGGGACTTTCTTT
TRBJ2-5,-,TRBV19,TRBD1,CASSRGTGELETQYF,TGTGCCAGTAGTAGGGGGACAGGGGAATTGGAGACCCAGTACTTC
TRBJ2-4,-,TRBV5-6,-,CASSLLKNIQYF,TGTGCCAGCAGCTTACTTAAAAACATTCAGTACTTC
TRBJ2-3,-,TRBV14,-,CASSQGDFTDTQYF,TGTGCCAGCAGCCAGGGAGATTTCACAGATACGCAGTATTTT
TRBJ2-4,-,TRBV19,TRBD1,CASSLLSGTGAFLAKNIQYF,TGTGCCAGTAGTCTCCTATCCGGGACAGGAGCCTTTCTAGCCAAAAACATTCAGTACTTC
TRBJ2-3,once,TRBV30,-,CAWSGTDTQYF,TGTGCCTGGTCGGGGACAGATACGCAGTATTTT
TRBJ1-4,once,TRBV30,-,CAWSVPQGGEKLFF,TGTGCCTGGAGTGTTCCCCAGGGAGGTGAAAAACTGTTTTTT
TRBJ2-7,-,TRBV29-1,-,CSVGSNRIYEQYF,TGCAGCGTTGGGTCGAACAGAATCTACGAGCAGTACTTC
TRBJ1-5,-,TRBV7-2,-,CASSSIGDRDNQPQHF,TGTGCCAGCAGCTCTATTGGAGACAGAGACAATCAGCCCCAGCATTTT
TRBJ1-1,-,TRBV9,-,CASSPRSAGTEAFF,TGTGCCAGCAGCCCCCGTTCGGCGGGCACTGAAGCTTTCTTT
TRBJ2-5,few,TRBV30,TRBD2,CAWTWTSGGPRETQYF,TGTGCCTGGACCTGGACTAGCGGGGGTCCTCGAGAGACCCAGTACTTC
TRBJ2-2,-,TRBV2,TRBD2,CASSLLGTSGSMSGELFF,TGTGCCAGCAGCCTGTTGGGGACTAGCGGGAGTATGTCCGGGGAGCTGTTTTTT
TRBJ2-2,-,TRBV27,-,CASSRGNTGELFF,TGTGCCAGCAGTCGAGGGAACACCGGGGAGCTGTTTTTT
TRBJ1-6,-,TRBV9,-,CASSSGGGRSSPLHF,TGTGCCAGCAGCTCAGGCGGGGGAAGGAGTTCACCCCTCCACTTT
TRBJ1-5,-,TRBV19,TRBD1,CASSISNRGQGQPQHF,TGTGCCAGTAGTATATCCAACAGGGGGCAGGGTCAGCCCCAGCATTTT
TRBJ2-1,few,TRBV7-2,TRBD2,CASSLIGTSGDEQFF,TGTGCCAGCAGCTTAATCGGGACTAGCGGGGATGAGCAGTTCTTC
TRBJ2-7,-,TRBV7-2,TRBD1,CASSSTGLLGQYF,TGTGCCAGCAGCTCGACAGGGCTTCTTGGGCAGTACTTC
TRBJ2-7,-,TRBV5-8,TRBD2,CASSLVPGGAYEQYF,TGTGCCAGCAGCTTGGTACCGGGAGGGGCCTACGAGCAGTACTTC
TRBJ1-1,-,TRBV28,-,CASRQITEAFF,TGTGCCAGCAGGCAGATCACTGAAGCTTTCTTT
TRBJ1-2,few,TRBV7-8,TRBD1,CASSTRQGNQANYGYTF,TGTGCCAGCAGCACCCGACAGGGAAATCAAGCTAACTATGGCTACACCTTC
TRBJ2-7,-,TRBV6-5,TRBD1,CASTKGQGIYEQYF,TGTGCCAGCACCAAGGGACAGGGAATTTACGAGCAGTACTTC
TRBJ1-3,-,TRBV4-2,TRBD1,CASSQAQGARGNTIYF,TGTGCCAGCAGCCAAGCTCAGGGGGCACGAGGAAACACCATATATTTT
TRBJ1-2,-,TRBV7-8,TRBD1,CASSSAKFNRGDGYTF,TGTGCCAGCAGCTCAGCGAAGTTTAACAGGGGGGATGGCTACACCTTC